This T cell receptor (beta chain) was captured by sequencing in a study of blood T cell repertoires in COVID-19 (dated by TCRdb to the early 2020s). The study in broad terms: Samples covering the acute and convalescent phases of COVID-19 were provided by collaborators in the United States, Italy and Spain. The material from the prospective study consisted of cDNA or gDNA derived from T cells, B-cell-depleted T cells, or PBMCs. The repertoires were made available in a free public database intended to serve as a resource for research on the immune response to SARS-CoV-2. Nearly every sample came with metadata listing a de-identified subject ID, COVID-19 status, age in years and sex. The samples were drawn from the first 160 participants of the ongoing ImmuneRACE study and from 950 to 1,500 subjects provided by 6 global collaborators. The dataset comprised deeply sampled blood TCRbeta repertoires from subjects exposed to, actively infected with, or recovered from COVID-19. Where HLA class I and class II types were available, the types were taken from metadata supplied by the sample provider, not from assay-based typing.

The immunoSEQ Assay, a bias-controlled multiplex PCR, was used to amplify TCRbeta CDR3 regions from genomic DNA. As for the original processing: Within the assay, amplification of reference gene primers was used to estimate how many nucleated cells each sample contained. Sequence reads were collapsed and filtered to measure the absolute abundance of every unique TCRbeta CDR3 rearrangement. Productive Simpson clonality was computed per sample as the square root of Simpson's diversity index over productive rearrangements. The clones in this table, taken by TCRdb from immuneACCESS, are in-frame only. Not every clone is retained; where verified, under half of the shortfall comes from an unresolved V gene, and the cause of the rest is unknown. The DNA gave D and trimming, while V, J and clone size come from that table. Across this sample there are 170,000 or so clones, with 70% to 90% seen only once. The top ten clonotypes cover less than 3% of the sample.

Each collaborating institution followed its own protocols to collect whole blood in K2EDTA tubes. Collaborator samples were shipped for TCRbeta analysis as frozen whole blood, isolated PBMCs, or DNA extracted from either sample type. About this clone: Its binding antigen is unknown. No quality values exist for individual bases; no much larger clone is one base distant.

On the study overall, not on this receptor specifically: Clinical and demographic metadata were provided uncurated, with the amount varying by source and participant.

The germline V gene specifies SNHLY as CDR1 and FYNNEI as CDR2. Counted from cysteine to phenylalanine, this CDR3 has 12 amino acids. Only CDR3 DNA is held: 36 bases, read in frame from base 1. Deletion took 6 bases off V and 7 bases off J, with a span of 12 bases between the germline ends. This clonotype was obtained from a man aged 40-55 years with active or convalescent COVID-19. Sequencing used peripheral blood. This sequence uses TRBV2 and TRBJ1-1; TRBD1 is perhaps the D gene, given 6 matching bases. The DNA reads TGTGCCAGCAGCCTGGGGGCGTATGAAGCTTTCTTT. Its coded protein is CASSLGAYEAFF.